Listed here are 25 T cell receptor beta chains from one sample, sequenced in a study of blood T cell repertoires in COVID-19. Sequencing used immunoSEQ multiplex PCR; TCRdb keeps in-frame clones, though not all of them. The sample lists a few hundred thousand clones; about 89% were seen once. The sequenced material came from peripheral blood. Receptors were obtained from a man aged 25-40 years with acute or convalescent COVID-19.

This chain connects TRBV2 to TRBJ1-5; D gene uncertain. This CDR3 is built from 15 residues. Trimming left V 1 base short and J 7 bases short, with 14 bases between. The germline V gene has CDR1 SNHLY and CDR2 FYNNEI. The CDR3: CASSEEAASGQPQHF. CDR3 DNA: TGTGCCAGCAGTGAAGAGGCAGCCTCAGGACAGCCCCAGCATTTT.

V usage is TRBV7-9 and J usage is TRBJ1-5, with D uncertain. The CDR3 covers 15 residues. CDR1 is SEHNR, CDR2 FQNEAQ, per germline (reference sequence). V was trimmed by 0 bases and J by 1 base, leaving 7 bases between them. The CDR3 spells CASSLAEVSNQPQHF. As DNA, the CDR3 is TGTGCCAGCAGCTTAGCCGAGGTCAGCAATCAGCCCCAGCATTTT. The full variable domain, rest sourced from reference TRBV7-9 and TRBJ1-5, is DTGVSQNPRHKITKRGQNVTFRCDPISEHNRLYWYRQTLGQGPEFLTYFQNEAQLEKSRLLSDRFSAERPKGSFSTLEIQRTEQGDSAMYLCASSLAEVSNQPQHFGDGTRLSIL.

The chain couples TRBV25-1 to TRBJ1-2, with TRBD1 as a possible D gene (6 bases). The CDR3 is 14 amino acids. The germline CDR1 and CDR2 sequences are MGHDK and SYGVNS. V lost 2 bases, J lost 0 bases, and 7 bases lay in between. The CDR3 DNA is TGTGCCAGCAGTGAAGGGACACCTAACTATGGCTACACCTTC. Protein: CASSEGTPNYGYTF.

The table lists this clone with a few counts. The gene calls are TRBV7-2 and TRBJ1-2; no reliable D call. CDR1 and CDR2 from the germline V gene are SGHTA and FQGNSA. The CDR3 is 12 amino acids. Trimming cost V 4 bases and J 6 bases, with 9 bases left between them. The DNA of the CDR3 is TGTGCCAGCAGCTCCAATCAGGATGGCTACACCTTC. Amino acids: CASSSNQDGYTF. Based on the CDR3 plus reference TRBV7-2 and TRBJ1-2, the full variable domain is GAGVSQSPSNKVTEKGKDVELRCDPISGHTALYWYRQSLGQGLEFLIYFQGNSAPDKSGLPSDRFSAERTGGSVSTLTIQRTQQEDSAVYLCASSSNQDGYTFGSGTRLTVV.

This sequence joins TRBV12-3 or TRBV12-4 and TRBJ1-5; the D gene is possibly TRBD1 (6 bases). The CDR3 is made up of 11 amino acids. V lost 5 bases and J 12 bases, leaving 11 bases between the germline ends. CDR3 protein: CASSLRQVQHF. CDR3 nucleotides: TGTGCCAGCAGTCTTAGACAGGTCCAGCATTTT.

J is TRBJ2-1 and V is TRBV19, with TRBD2 matching over 12 bases. V shed 4 bases, J shed 4 bases, and the junction held 2 bases outside the gene matches. Germline lookup yields CDR1 LNHDA and CDR2 SQIVND (reference sequence). The CDR3 runs to 15 residues. The CDR3 loop is CASSTTSGRYNEQFF. DNA of the CDR3: TGTGCCAGTAGTACGACTAGCGGGAGATACAATGAGCAGTTCTTC.

The chain combines TRBV6-5 with TRBJ1-2; TRBD1 matches at 7 bases. Germline lookup yields CDR1 MNHEY and CDR2 SVGAGI. This CDR3 region has 14 residues. V lost 7 bases and J lost 2; bases outside the gene matches: 7. The CDR3 loop reads CASTPGDRNYGYTF. The CDR3 DNA is TGTGCCAGCACCCCAGGGGACAGAAACTATGGCTACACCTTC.

The chain joins TRBV6-5 to TRBJ1-5; 7 bases fit TRBD1. Trimming removed 1 base from V and 5 bases from J; junction bases left unmatched: 8. The CDR3 contains 16 residues. Germline V CDR1 and CDR2: MNHEY, SVGAGI. CDR3 nucleotide sequence: TGTGCCAGCAGTTACTATCAGGGGGTTCTCCATCAGCCCCAGCATTTT. This translates into CASSYYQGVLHQPQHF.

The V gene is TRBV5-1, the J gene TRBJ2-3; no clear D. CDR1 and CDR2 from the germline V gene are SGHRS and YFSETQ. The germline V and J ends were trimmed by 4 bases and 4 bases, with 13 bases remaining between them. The CDR3 runs 14 residues. CDR3 region: CASSVVRGADTQYF. CDR3 bases: TGCGCCAGCAGCGTCGTCCGAGGCGCAGATACGCAGTATTTT.

The chain employs TRBV19 and TRBJ1-1, with 10 bases identical to TRBD1. CDR3 size: 16 residues. Germline V gene sequence: CDR1 LNHDA, CDR2 SQIVND (reference sequence). Trimming removed 5 bases from V and 5 bases from J; junction bases left unmatched: 11. The CDR3 region is CASSFMRQGAGTEAFF. The CDR3 DNA reads as TGTGCCAGTAGTTTTATGAGACAGGGGGCGGGGACTGAAGCTTTCTTT.

V is TRBV14 and J is TRBJ1-2, with 7 nucleotides matching TRBD1. This CDR3 comprises 14 residues. Germline V lookup: CDR1 SGHDN, CDR2 FVKESK. V shed 1 base, J shed 6 bases, and the junction held 5 bases outside the gene matches. The CDR3 loop is CASSQGRQGHGYTF. In DNA, the CDR3 is TGTGCCAGCAGCCAAGGCCGACAGGGTCATGGCTACACCTTC. The full variable domain, its missing parts supplied by reference TRBV14 and TRBJ1-2, is EAGVTQFPSHSVIEKGQTVTLRCDPISGHDNLYWYRRVMGKEIKFLLHFVKESKQDESGMPNNRFLAERTGGTYSTLKVQPAELEDSGVYFCASSQGRQGHGYTFGSGTRLTVV.

In DNA, the CDR3 is TGTGCCACCAGTGCGGCGGGCAATTCTAGGACTGAAGCTTTCTTT. The encoded protein is CATSAAGNSRTEAFF. V gene TRBV24-1 combines with J gene TRBJ1-1; D gene ambiguous. Germline V gene lookup returns CDR1 KGHDR and CDR2 SFDVKD. V was shortened by 5 bases and J by 5 bases, with 17 bases between the two germline ends. The CDR3 contains 15 residues.

V gene TRBV4-2 combines with J gene TRBJ2-5, with a possible D match to TRBD1 (5 bases). The V and J ends lost 0 bases and 9 bases respectively, with 20 bases between them. Germline-derived CDR1 and CDR2 are LGHNA and YNFKEQ. The CDR3 has 16 amino acids. The CDR3 loop reads CASSQDLGSQLGAQYF. For the CDR3, the DNA is TGTGCCAGCAGCCAAGATCTGGGGTCCCAGTTAGGGGCCCAGTACTTC.

This clone was seen only once. The rearrangement uses TRBV20-1 and TRBJ2-7; possibly TRBD1 for D (5 bases). Trimming removed 6 bases from V and 2 bases from J, with 8 bases in between. The CDR3 spans 11 residues. The germline gives CDR1 DFQATT, CDR2 SNEGSKA (reference sequence). As DNA, the CDR3 is TGCAGTGCCAAGGGGACCTACGAGCAGTACTTC. It is translated as CSAKGTYEQYF.

This clone has more than one count but fewer than ten. The CDR3 is CASAGQGLSYEQYF. CDR3 coding DNA: TGTGCCAGCGCTGGACAGGGTCTATCCTACGAGCAGTACTTC. The chain employs TRBV2 and TRBJ2-7; TRBD1 matches 8 bases. CDR1 and CDR2 from the germline V gene are SNHLY and FYNNEI. CDR3 length: 14 amino acids. V gave up 8 bases and J gave up 1 base; unmatched junction bases: 7.

The chain combines TRBV6-6 with TRBJ1-4; D is undetermined. Germline CDR1 and CDR2: MNHNY and SVGAGI (reference sequence). Trimming took off 4 bases at V and 3 bases at J, with 6 bases between the two ends. The CDR3 sequence is 13 residues long. Here the CDR3 DNA reads TGTGCCAGCAGTTGGCGGGCTAATGAAAAACTGTTTTTT. Translation gives CASSWRANEKLFF.

The genes are TRBV20-1 and TRBJ2-7, with 14 bases lining up with TRBD2. From germline, CDR1 is DFQATT and CDR2 SNEGSKA (reference sequence). Trimming took 3 bases from V and 4 from J; bases not matched to a gene: 5. The CDR3 is 15 amino acids. As DNA, the CDR3 is TGCAGTGCTAGTGGACTAGCGGGAGGTCGGTACGAGCAGTACTTC. It specifies CSASGLAGGRYEQYF.

The J gene is TRBJ1-5, the V gene TRBV9, with 11 bases fitting TRBD1. From germline, CDR1 is SGDLS and CDR2 YYNGEE. V gave up 4 bases and J gave up 7 bases; unmatched junction bases: 4. The CDR3 covers 14 residues. The CDR3 reads CASSSGQGAQPQHF. DNA for the CDR3: TGTGCCAGCAGCTCCGGACAGGGGGCACAGCCCCAGCATTTT.

The chain employs TRBV7-9 and TRBJ1-1; 7 bases align to TRBD1. CDR3 length: 15 residues. Per the germline V gene, CDR1 is SEHNR and CDR2 is FQNEAQ (reference sequence). J was trimmed by 0 bases and V by 6 bases; bases with no gene match: 7. This CDR3 is CASSYPGQLNTEAFF. The CDR3 nucleotides are TGTGCCAGCAGTTATCCGGGACAGTTGAACACTGAAGCTTTCTTT.

As concerns this clone: Additional DNA sequences in this sample encode the identical CDR3. The chain's CDR3 is CASSRDRGNQPQHF. The CDR3 DNA follows: TGTGCCAGCTCAAGAGACAGGGGGAATCAGCCCCAGCATTTT. The rearrangement joins TRBV18 to TRBJ1-5; 9 bases are shared with TRBD1. Trimming removed 5 bases from V and 4 bases from J; junction bases left unmatched: 3. There are 14 residues in the CDR3. Germline assignment: CDR1 KGHSH and CDR2 LQKENI.

The chain combines TRBV18 with TRBJ2-2, with TRBD1 identical over 7 bases. Germline V gives CDR1 KGHSH, CDR2 LQKENI. The CDR3 has 14 residues. Unmatched junction bases numbered 6, after V lost 3 bases and J lost 8 bases. This CDR3 reads CASSPRQGGGELFF. For the CDR3, the DNA is TGTGCCAGCTCACCCAGACAGGGCGGAGGGGAGCTGTTTTTT.

This clone is a singleton in its sample. The chain recombines TRBV5-4 with TRBJ2-3; 9 bases align to TRBD2. The CDR3 has 16 amino acids. Germline CDR1 SGHNT, CDR2 YYREEE (reference sequence). V trimming: 0 bases; J trimming: 2 bases; junction bases outside the gene matches: 4. For the CDR3, the DNA is TGTGCCAGCAGCTTGGCTGCGGGGGGGAACACAGATACGCAGTATTTT. It is translated as CASSLAAGGNTDTQYF.

The chain employs TRBV19 and TRBJ2-7, with 9 bases lining up with TRBD1. V gave up 3 bases and J gave up 3 bases; unmatched junction bases: 9. The germline gives CDR1 LNHDA, CDR2 SQIVND (reference sequence). The CDR3 totals 16 residues. The CDR3 nucleotides are TGTGCCAGTAGTATGAAGGGGACAGGGATGTTCTACGAGCAGTACTTC. Its protein product is CASSMKGTGMFYEQYF.

With regard to this clone: The same CDR3 arises from other DNA sequences in this sample as well. The rearrangement uses TRBV5-1 and TRBJ2-7; tentatively, D is TRBD2 (6 bases). V lost 5 bases, J lost 0 bases, and 12 bases lay in between. The CDR3 loop spans 14 amino acids. CDR1 SGHRS and CDR2 YFSETQ come from the germline V gene. CDR3 region: CASSLAGSSYEQYF. The CDR3 nucleotides are TGCGCCAGCAGTCTTGCGGGATCCTCCTACGAGCAGTACTTC.

This chain connects TRBV19 to TRBJ2-2; TRBD2 aligns across 8 bases. Germline CDR1 and CDR2: LNHDA and SQIVND (reference sequence). The CDR3 sequence is 15 residues long. V lost 3 bases, J lost 3 bases, and 3 bases stayed unmatched. The CDR3 sequence is CASSIGRGHTGELFF. Here the CDR3 DNA reads TGTGCCAGTAGTATCGGGAGGGGACACACCGGGGAGCTGTTTTTT.